This T cell receptor (beta chain) was sequenced during a study of blood T cell repertoires in COVID-19. Study as a whole: In each case, the material was cDNA or gDNA derived from T cells, B-cell-depleted T cells, or PBMCs.

A Seattle source enrolled patients during active infection and followed them longitudinally. Germline-derived CDR1 and CDR2 are MGHRA and YSYEKL. The CDR3 totals 16 residues. Trimming at V came to 3 bases and at J to 1 base, leaving 6 bases not matched to a gene. Generated by immunoSEQ multiplex PCR, the TCRdb table keeps only in-frame clones and is missing some. The table shows about 260,000 clones, with around 92% occurring only once. This receptor was obtained from a person aged 18 to 35 with COVID-19, enrolled during active disease. The sequenced material came from peripheral blood. V is TRBV4-1 and J is TRBJ2-3, with TRBD1 matching over 8 bases. The CDR3 bases are TGCGCCAGCAGCCAGCAGGGGGCGCCAGGCACAGATACGCAGTATTTT. Protein product: CASSQQGAPGTDTQYF.